These 7 T cell receptor beta chains were all obtained from the same sample, sequenced in a study of blood T cell repertoires in COVID-19. Generated by immunoSEQ multiplex PCR, the TCRdb table keeps only in-frame clones and is missing some. The table includes tens of thousands of clones, 65% to 85% detected once. The sample was peripheral blood. These receptor sequences come from a woman older than 75 with active or convalescent COVID-19.

The rearrangement uses TRBV5-6 and TRBJ1-2; 9 positions match TRBD1. The length of the CDR3 is 18 residues. CDR1 and CDR2 from the germline V gene are SGHDT and YYEEEE. Trimming removed 0 bases from V and 4 bases from J; junction bases left unmatched: 13. CDR3 region: CASSLGGAGQGIAYGYTF. The DNA of the CDR3 is TGTGCCAGCAGCTTGGGTGGAGCGGGACAGGGTATTGCCTATGGCTACACCTTC.

The chain has TRBV3-1 (or the pseudogene TRBV3-2) and TRBJ1-2, with a possible D match to TRBD1 (5 bases). V was shortened by 2 bases and J by 0 bases, with 28 bases between the two germline ends. CDR1 LGHDT and CDR2 YNNKEL come from the germline V gene (reference sequence). The CDR3 sequence is 21 residues long. The CDR3 is CASSQTRSGVRDRLANYGYTF. CDR3 DNA: TGTGCCAGCAGCCAAACTAGGTCAGGAGTTCGGGACCGACTAGCTAACTATGGCTACACCTTC.

The J gene is TRBJ1-3, the V gene TRBV7-8; D is uncertain. V dropped 3 bases and J dropped 0 bases, with 18 bases sitting between them. The CDR3 totals 18 residues. Germline V gene data show CDR1 as SGHVS and CDR2 as FQNEAQ. The CDR3 bases are TGTGCCAGCAGCTTCCCGACGACACCAAGCCTCTCTGGAAACACCATATATTTT. Its protein product is CASSFPTTPSLSGNTIYF.

V and J are TRBV4-1 and TRBJ2-3; TRBD2 might be the D (5 bases). Germline-derived CDR1 and CDR2 are MGHRA and YSYEKL. Trimming pared 7 bases from V and 5 bases from J, leaving 19 bases between. This CDR3 contains 15 residues. The CDR3 nucleotides read TGCGCCAGCACCCCGTCCCGGGGAAGGCAAGATACGCAGTATTTT. Its protein is CASTPSRGRQDTQYF.

The CDR3, as DNA: TGTGCCAGCAGTTTTCGCAGGGCAAGCTCTGGGGCCAACGTCCTGACTTTC. Its protein product is CASSFRRASSGANVLTF. J is TRBJ2-6 and V is TRBV27; TRBD1 might be the D (5 bases). V shed 3 bases and J shed 0 bases, with 12 bases lying between them. Germline CDR1 reads MNHEY; CDR2 reads SMNVEV (reference sequence). The CDR3 is made up of 17 amino acids.

This chain links TRBV5-4 with TRBJ1-1; 9 nucleotides match TRBD1. This CDR3 has 17 residues. V dropped 1 base and J dropped 1; count of bases not matched to a gene: 8. CDR1 SGHNT and CDR2 YYREEE come from the germline V gene (reference sequence). DNA of the CDR3: TGTGCCAGCAGCTTGAATCCGGGACAGGGCGCGAACACTGAAGCTTTCTTT. This sequence encodes CASSLNPGQGANTEAFF.

This chain joins TRBV19 and TRBJ1-5; TRBD1 matches 7 bases. This CDR3 contains 16 residues. The germline V gene has CDR1 LNHDA and CDR2 SQIVND (reference sequence). Trimming removed 6 bases from V and 0 bases from J; junction bases left unmatched: 8. The CDR3 is CASSPGGTYSNQPQHF. Here the CDR3 DNA reads TGTGCCAGTAGCCCAGGGGGGACCTATAGCAATCAGCCCCAGCATTTT.